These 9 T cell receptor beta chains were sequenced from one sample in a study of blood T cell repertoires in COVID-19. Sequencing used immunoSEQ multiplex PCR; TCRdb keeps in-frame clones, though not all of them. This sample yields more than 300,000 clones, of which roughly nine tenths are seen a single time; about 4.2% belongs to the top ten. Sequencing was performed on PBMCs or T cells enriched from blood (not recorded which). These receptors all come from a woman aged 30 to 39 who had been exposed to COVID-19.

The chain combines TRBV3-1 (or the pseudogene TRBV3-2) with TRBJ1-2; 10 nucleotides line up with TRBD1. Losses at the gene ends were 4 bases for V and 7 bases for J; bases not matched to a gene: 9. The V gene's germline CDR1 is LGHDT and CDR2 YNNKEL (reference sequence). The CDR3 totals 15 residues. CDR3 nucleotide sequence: TGTGCCAGCAGCCCCGGGGACAGGGGTCTGGCTGGCTACACCTTC. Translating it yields CASSPGDRGLAGYTF.

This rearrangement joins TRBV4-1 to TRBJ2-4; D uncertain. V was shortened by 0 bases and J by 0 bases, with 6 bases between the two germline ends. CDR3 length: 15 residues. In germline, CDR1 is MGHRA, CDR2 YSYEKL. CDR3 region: CASSQDPLAKNIQYF. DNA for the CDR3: TGCGCCAGCAGCCAAGATCCACTAGCCAAAAACATTCAGTACTTC.

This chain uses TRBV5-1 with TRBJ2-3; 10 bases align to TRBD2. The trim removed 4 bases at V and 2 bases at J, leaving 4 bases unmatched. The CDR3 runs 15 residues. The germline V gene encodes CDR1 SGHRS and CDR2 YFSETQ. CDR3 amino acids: CASSRTSGLTDTQYF. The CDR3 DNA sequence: TGCGCCAGCAGCCGGACTAGCGGTCTCACAGATACGCAGTATTTT.

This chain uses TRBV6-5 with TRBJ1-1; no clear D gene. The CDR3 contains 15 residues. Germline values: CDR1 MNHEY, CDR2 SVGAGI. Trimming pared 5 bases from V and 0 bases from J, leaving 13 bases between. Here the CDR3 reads CASSHTALMNTEAFF. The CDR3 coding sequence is TGTGCCAGCAGTCACACAGCTTTAATGAACACTGAAGCTTTCTTT.

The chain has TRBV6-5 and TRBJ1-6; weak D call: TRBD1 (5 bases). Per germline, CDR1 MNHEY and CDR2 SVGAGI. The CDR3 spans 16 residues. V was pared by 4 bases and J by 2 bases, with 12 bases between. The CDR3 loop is CASSSSPGTYNSPLHF. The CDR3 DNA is TGTGCCAGCAGTTCGTCACCAGGGACCTATAATTCACCCCTCCACTTT.

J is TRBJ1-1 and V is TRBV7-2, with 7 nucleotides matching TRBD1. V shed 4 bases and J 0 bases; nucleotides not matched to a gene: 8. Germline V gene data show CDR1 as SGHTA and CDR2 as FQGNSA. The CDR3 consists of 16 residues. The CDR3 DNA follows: TGTGCCAGCAGCTCGGGACAGTTGGGAATGAACACTGAAGCTTTCTTT. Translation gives CASSSGQLGMNTEAFF.

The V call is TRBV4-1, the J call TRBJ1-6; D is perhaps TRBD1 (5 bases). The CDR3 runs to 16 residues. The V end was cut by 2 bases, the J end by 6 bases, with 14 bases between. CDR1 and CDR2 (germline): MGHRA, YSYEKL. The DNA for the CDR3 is TGCGCCAGCAGCCAACAGGGCGAGCGGGGTAATTCACCCCTCCACTTT. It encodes CASSQQGERGNSPLHF.

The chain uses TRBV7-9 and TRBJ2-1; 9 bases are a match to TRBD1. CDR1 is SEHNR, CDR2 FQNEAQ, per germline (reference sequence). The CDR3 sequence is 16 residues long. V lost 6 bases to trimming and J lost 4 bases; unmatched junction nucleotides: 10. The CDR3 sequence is CASSLPGQGAYNEQFF. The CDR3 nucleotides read TGTGCCAGCAGTTTACCGGGACAGGGTGCTTACAATGAGCAGTTCTTC.

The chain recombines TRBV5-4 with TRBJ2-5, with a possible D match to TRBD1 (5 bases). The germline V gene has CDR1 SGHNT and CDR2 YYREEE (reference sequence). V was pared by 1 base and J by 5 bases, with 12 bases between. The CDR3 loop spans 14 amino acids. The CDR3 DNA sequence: TGTGCCAGCAGCTTGTCAGGGAAGAGGGAGACCCAGTACTTC. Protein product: CASSLSGKRETQYF. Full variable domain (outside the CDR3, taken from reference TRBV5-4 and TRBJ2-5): ETGVTQSPTHLIKTRGQQVTLRCSSQSGHNTVSWYQQALGQGPQFIFQYYREEENGRGNFPPRFSGLQFPNYSSELNVNALELDDSALYLCASSLSGKRETQYFGPGTRLLVL.